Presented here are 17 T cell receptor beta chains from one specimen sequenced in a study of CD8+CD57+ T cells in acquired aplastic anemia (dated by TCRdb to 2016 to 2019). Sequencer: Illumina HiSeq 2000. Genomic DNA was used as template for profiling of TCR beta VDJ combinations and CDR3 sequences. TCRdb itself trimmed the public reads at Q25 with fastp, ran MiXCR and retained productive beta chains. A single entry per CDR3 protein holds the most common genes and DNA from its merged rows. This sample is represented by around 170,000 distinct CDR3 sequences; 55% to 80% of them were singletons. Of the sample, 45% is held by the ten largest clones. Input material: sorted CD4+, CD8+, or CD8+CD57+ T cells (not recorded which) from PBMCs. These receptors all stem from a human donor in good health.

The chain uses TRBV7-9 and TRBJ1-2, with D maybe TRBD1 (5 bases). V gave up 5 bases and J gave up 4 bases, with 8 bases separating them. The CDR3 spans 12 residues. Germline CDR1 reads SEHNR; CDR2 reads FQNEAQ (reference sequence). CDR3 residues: CASSIDSYGYTF. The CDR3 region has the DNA TGTGCCAGCAGCATCGACAGCTATGGCTACACCTTC.

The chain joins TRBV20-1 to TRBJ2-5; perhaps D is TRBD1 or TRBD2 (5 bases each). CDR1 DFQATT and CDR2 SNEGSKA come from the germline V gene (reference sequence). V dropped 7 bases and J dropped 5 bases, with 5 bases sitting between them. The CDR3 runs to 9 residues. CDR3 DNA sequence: TGCAGTGGGGGGGAGACCCAGTACTTC. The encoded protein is CSGGETQYF.

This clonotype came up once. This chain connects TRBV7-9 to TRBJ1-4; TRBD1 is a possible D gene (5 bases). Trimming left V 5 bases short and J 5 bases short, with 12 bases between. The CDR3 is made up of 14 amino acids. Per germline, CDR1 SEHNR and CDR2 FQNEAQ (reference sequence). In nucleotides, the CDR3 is TGTGCCAGCAGCCTCCCGGGACGGAATGAAAAACTGTTTTTT. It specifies CASSLPGRNEKLFF.

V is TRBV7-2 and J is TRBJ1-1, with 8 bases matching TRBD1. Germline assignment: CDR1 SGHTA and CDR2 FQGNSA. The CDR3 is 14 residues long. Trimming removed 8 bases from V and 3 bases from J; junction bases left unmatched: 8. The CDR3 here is CASRMRTGHTEAFF. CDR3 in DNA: TGTGCCAGCCGGATGAGGACAGGGCACACTGAAGCTTTCTTT.

CDR3 protein: CASSRGGTDSPLHF. The CDR3 nucleotides read TGTGCCAGCAGCCGTGGGGGTACTGATTCACCCCTCCACTTT. The rearrangement links TRBV7-9 to TRBJ1-6; D perhaps matches TRBD1 (5 bases). Germline CDR1 is SEHNR and CDR2 is FQNEAQ (reference sequence). V lost 5 bases and J lost 8, with 13 bases in between. The CDR3 runs 14 residues.

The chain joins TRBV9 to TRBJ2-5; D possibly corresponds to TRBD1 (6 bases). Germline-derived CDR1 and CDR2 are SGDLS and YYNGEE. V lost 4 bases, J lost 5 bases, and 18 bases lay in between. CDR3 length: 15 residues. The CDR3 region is CASSSGTQSRETQYF. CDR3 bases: TGTGCCAGCAGCTCCGGGACACAGTCGCGGGAGACCCAGTACTTC.

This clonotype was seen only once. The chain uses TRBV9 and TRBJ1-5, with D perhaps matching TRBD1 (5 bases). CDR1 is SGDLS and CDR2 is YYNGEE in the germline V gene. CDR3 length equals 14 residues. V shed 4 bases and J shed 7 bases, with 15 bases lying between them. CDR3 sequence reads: CASSLDGGSQPQHF. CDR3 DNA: TGTGCCAGCAGCTTGGACGGGGGAAGCCAGCCCCAGCATTTT.

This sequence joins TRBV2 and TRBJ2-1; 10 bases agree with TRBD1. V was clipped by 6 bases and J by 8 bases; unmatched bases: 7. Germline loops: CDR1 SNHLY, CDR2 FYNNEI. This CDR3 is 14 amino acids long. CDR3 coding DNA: TGTGCCAGCAGCCTCGACAGGGGGCAGGATGAGCAGTTCTTC. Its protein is CASSLDRGQDEQFF.

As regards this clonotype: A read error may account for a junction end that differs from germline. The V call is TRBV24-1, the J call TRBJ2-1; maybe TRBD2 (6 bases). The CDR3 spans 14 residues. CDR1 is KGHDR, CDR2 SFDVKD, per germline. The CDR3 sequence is CASSETSSYNEQFF. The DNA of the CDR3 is TGTGCCAGCAGTGAGACTAGCTCCTACAATGAGCAGTTCTTC.

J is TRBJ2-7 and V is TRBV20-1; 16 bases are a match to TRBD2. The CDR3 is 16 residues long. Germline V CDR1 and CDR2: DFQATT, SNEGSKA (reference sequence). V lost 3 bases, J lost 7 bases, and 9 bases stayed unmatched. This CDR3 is CSASGTSGRGHMEQYF. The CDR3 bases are TGCAGTGCTAGCGGGACTAGCGGGAGGGGGCATATGGAGCAGTACTTC.

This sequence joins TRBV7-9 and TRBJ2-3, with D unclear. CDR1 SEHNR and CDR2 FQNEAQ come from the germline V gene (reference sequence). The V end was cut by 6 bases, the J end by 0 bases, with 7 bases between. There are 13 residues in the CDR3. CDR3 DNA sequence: TGTGCCAGCAGACCAAGAAGCACAGATACGCAGTATTTT. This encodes CASRPRSTDTQYF.

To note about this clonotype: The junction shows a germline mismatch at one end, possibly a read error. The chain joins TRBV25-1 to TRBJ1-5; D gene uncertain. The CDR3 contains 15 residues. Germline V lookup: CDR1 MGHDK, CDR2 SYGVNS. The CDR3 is CASSQDAEINQPQHF. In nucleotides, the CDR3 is TGCGCCAGCAGCCAAGATGCGGAGATCAATCAGCCCCAGCATTTT. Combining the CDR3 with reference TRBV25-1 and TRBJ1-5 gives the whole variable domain EADIYQTPRYLVIGTGKKITLECSQTMGHDKMYWYQQDPGMELHLIHYSYGVNSTEKGDLSSESTVSRIRTEHFPLTLESARPSHTSQYLCASSQDAEINQPQHFGDGTRLSIL.

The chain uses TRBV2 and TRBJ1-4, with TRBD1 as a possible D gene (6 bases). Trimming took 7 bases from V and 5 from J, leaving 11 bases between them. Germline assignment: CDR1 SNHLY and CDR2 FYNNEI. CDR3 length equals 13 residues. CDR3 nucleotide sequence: TGTGCCAGCACCCGGGACAAGAATGAAAAACTGTTTTTT. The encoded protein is CASTRDKNEKLFF. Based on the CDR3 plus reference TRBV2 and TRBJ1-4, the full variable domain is EPEVTQTPSHQVTQMGQEVILRCVPISNHLYFYWYRQILGQKVEFLVSFYNNEISEKSEIFDDQFSVERPDGSNFTLKIRSTKLEDSAMYFCASTRDKNEKLFFGSGTQLSVL.

DNA of the CDR3: TGTGCCAGCAGTGGAGACAGTCCTAACTATGGCTACACCTTC. Protein sequence: CASSGDSPNYGYTF. The V call is TRBV2, the J call TRBJ1-2, with D perhaps matching TRBD1 (5 bases). Germline V gene sequence: CDR1 SNHLY, CDR2 FYNNEI. The CDR3 is 14 amino acids. V was shortened by 4 bases and J by 0 bases, with 9 bases between the two germline ends.

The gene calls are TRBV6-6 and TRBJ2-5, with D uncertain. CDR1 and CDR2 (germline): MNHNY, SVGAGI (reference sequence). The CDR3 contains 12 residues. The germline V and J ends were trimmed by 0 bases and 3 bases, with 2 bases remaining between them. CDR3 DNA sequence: TGTGCCAGCAGTTACTCGAAAGAGACCCAGTACTTC. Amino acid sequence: CASSYSKETQYF.

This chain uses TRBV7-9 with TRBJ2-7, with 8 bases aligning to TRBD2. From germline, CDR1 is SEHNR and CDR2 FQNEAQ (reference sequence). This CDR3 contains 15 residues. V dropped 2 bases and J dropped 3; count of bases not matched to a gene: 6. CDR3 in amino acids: CASSLKGREGYEQYF. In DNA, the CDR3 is TGTGCCAGCAGCTTAAAAGGACGGGAGGGCTACGAGCAGTACTTC.

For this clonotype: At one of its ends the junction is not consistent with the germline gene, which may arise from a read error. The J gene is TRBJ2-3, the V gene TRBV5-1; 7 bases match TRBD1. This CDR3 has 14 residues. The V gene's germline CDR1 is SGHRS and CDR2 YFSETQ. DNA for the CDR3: TGTGCCAGCAGTGAAACAGGGGTCACAGATACGCAGTATTTT. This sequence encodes CASSETGVTDTQYF.